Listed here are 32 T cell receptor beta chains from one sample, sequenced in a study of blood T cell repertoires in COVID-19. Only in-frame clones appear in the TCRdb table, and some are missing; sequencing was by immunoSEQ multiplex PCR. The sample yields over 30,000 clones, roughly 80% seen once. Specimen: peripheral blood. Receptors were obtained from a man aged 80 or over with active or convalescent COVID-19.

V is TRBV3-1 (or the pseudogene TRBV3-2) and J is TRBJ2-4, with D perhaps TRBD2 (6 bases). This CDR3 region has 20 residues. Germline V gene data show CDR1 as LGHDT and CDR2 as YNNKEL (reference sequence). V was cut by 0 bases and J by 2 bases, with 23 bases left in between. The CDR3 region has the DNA TGTGCCAGCAGCCAAGAGAGGAAAGCGGGTCTGGGGCCCCCCAAAAACATTCAGTACTTC. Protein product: CASSQERKAGLGPPKNIQYF.

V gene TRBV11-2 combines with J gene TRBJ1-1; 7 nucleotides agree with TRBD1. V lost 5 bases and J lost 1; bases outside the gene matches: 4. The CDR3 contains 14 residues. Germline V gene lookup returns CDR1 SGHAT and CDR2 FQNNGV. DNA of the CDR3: TGTGCCAGCAGCGGGGACAGCCAGAACACTGAAGCTTTCTTT. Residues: CASSGDSQNTEAFF.

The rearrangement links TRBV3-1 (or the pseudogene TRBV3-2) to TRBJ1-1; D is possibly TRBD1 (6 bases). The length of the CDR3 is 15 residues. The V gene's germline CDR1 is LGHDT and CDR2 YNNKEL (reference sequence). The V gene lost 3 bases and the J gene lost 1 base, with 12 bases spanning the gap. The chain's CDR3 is CASSQGGGRNTEAFF. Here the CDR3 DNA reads TGTGCCAGCAGCCAGGGTGGGGGCAGGAACACTGAAGCTTTCTTT.

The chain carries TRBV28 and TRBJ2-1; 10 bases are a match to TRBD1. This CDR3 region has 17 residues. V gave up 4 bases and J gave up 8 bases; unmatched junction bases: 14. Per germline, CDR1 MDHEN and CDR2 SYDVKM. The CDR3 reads CASSSQLSGTGADEQFF. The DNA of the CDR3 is TGTGCCAGCAGTTCCCAATTATCCGGGACAGGGGCGGATGAGCAGTTCTTC.

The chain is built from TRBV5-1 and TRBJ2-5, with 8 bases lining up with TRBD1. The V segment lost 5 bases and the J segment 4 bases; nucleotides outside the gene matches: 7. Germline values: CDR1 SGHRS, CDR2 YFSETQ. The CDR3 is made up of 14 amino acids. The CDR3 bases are TGCGCCAGCAGTTACGACAGGGGCCGAGAGACCCAGTACTTC. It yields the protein CASSYDRGRETQYF.

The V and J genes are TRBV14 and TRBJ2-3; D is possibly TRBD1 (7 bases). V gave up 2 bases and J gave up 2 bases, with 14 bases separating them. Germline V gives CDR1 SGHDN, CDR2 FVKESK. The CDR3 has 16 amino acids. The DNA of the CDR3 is TGTGCCAGCAGCCAACGAGGAGGGGGCCCCACAGATACGCAGTATTTT. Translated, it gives CASSQRGGGPTDTQYF.

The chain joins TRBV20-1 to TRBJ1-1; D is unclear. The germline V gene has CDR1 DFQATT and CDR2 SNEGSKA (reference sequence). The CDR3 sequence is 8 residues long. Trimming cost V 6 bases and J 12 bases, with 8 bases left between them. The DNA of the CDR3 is TGCAGTGCCCTACCCCCTTTCTTT. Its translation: CSALPPFF.

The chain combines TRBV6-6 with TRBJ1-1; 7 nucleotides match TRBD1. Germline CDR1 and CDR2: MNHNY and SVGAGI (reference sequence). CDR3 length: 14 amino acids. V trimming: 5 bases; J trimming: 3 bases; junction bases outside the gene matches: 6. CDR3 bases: TGTGCCAGCAGTCTGACAGGGAAGGACACTGAAGCTTTCTTT. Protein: CASSLTGKDTEAFF.

The CDR3 here is CACSGTIYGYTF. The DNA of the CDR3 is TGTGCCTGCTCCGGGACAATCTATGGCTACACCTTC. The chain combines TRBV30 with TRBJ1-2; a possible D gene is TRBD1 (6 bases). The V gene lost 6 bases and the J gene lost 4 bases, with 12 bases spanning the gap. Germline CDR1 and CDR2: GTSNPN and SVGIG (reference sequence). There are 12 residues in the CDR3.

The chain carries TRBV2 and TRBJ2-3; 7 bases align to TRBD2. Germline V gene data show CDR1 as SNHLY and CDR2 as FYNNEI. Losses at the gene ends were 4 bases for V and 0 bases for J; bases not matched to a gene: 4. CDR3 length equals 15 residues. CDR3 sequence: CASSALAYSTDTQYF. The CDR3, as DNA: TGTGCCAGCAGTGCACTAGCGTACAGCACAGATACGCAGTATTTT.

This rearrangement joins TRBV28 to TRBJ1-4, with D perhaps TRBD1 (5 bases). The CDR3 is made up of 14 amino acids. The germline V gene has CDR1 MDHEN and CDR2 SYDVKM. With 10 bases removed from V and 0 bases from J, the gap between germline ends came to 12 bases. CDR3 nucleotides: TGTGCCATCAGAGACAGCGCAACTAATGAAAAACTGTTTTTT. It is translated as CAIRDSATNEKLFF.

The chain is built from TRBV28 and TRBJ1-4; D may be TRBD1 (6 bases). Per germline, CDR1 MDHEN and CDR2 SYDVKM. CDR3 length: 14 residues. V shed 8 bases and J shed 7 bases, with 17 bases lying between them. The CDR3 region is CASHKGGVGEKLFF. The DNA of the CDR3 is TGTGCCAGCCACAAAGGGGGGGTTGGTGAAAAACTGTTTTTT.

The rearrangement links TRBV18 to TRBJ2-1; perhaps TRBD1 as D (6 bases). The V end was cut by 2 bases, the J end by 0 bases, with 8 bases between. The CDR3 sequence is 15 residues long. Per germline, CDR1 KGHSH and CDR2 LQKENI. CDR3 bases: TGTGCCAGCTCACCAGACAGGAGCTCCTACAATGAGCAGTTCTTC. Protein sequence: CASSPDRSSYNEQFF.

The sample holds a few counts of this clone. The CDR3 DNA follows: TGTGCCACCAGCGAGGGGACTAGCGATCAAGAGACCCAGTACTTC. Translated, it gives CATSEGTSDQETQYF. The genes are TRBV24-1 and TRBJ2-5; 10 positions agree with TRBD2. The CDR3 covers 15 residues. J lost 2 bases, V lost 7 bases, and 6 bases had no gene match. Germline V CDR1 and CDR2: KGHDR, SFDVKD.

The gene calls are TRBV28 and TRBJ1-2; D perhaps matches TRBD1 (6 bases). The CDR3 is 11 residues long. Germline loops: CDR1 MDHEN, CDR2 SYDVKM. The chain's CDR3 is CVSRGLYGYTF. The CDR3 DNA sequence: TGTGTTAGCAGGGGACTCTATGGCTACACCTTC.

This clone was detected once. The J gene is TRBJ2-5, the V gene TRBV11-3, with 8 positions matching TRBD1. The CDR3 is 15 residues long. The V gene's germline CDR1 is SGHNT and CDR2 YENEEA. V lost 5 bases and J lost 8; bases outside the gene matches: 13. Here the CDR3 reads CASSPGQADIGTQYF. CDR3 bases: TGTGCCAGCAGCCCGGGACAGGCGGATATAGGAACCCAGTACTTC. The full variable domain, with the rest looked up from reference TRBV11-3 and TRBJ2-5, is EAGVVQSPRYKIIEKKQPVAFWCNPISGHNTLYWYLQNLGQGPELLIRYENEEAVDDSQLPKDRFSAERLKGVDSTLKIQPAELGDSAVYLCASSPGQADIGTQYFGPGTRLLVL.

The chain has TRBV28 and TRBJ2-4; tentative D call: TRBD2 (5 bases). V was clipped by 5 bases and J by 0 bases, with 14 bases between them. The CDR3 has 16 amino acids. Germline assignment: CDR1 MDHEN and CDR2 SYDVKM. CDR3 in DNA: TGTGCCAGCAGTCTCCCCGGGAATCTAGCCAAAAACATTCAGTACTTC. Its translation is CASSLPGNLAKNIQYF.

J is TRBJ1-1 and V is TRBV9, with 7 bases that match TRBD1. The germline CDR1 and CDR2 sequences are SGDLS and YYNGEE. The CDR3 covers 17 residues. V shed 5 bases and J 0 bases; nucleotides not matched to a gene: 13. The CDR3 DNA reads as TGTGCCAGCAGGCGGACAGACCAGGGGGGCATGAACACTGAAGCTTTCTTT. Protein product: CASRRTDQGGMNTEAFF.

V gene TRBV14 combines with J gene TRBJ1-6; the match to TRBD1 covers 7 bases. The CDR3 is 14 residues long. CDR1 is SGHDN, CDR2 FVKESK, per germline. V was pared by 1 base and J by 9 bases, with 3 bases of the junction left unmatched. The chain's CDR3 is CASSQVRQGSPLHF. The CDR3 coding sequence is TGTGCCAGCAGCCAAGTCCGACAGGGTTCACCCCTCCACTTT.

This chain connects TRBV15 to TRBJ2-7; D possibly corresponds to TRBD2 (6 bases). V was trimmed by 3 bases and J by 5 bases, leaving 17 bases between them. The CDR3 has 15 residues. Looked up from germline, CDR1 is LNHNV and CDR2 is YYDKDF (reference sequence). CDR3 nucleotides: TGTGCCACCAGCAGGGAAACTCGGGAGTTCAACGAGCAGTACTTC. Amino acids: CATSRETREFNEQYF. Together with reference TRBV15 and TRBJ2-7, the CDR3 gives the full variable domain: DAMVIQNPRYQVTQFGKPVTLSCSQTLNHNVMYWYQQKSSQAPKLLFHYYDKDFNNEADTPDNFQSRRPNTSFCFLDIRSPGLGDTAMYLCATSRETREFNEQYFGPGTRLTVT.

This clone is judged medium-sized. CDR3 sequence: CASIPNGGVGQFF. DNA for the CDR3: TGTGCCAGTATCCCCAACGGGGGGGTCGGGCAGTTCTTC. This chain joins TRBV19 and TRBJ2-1; 8 bases agree with TRBD2. Germline CDR1 reads LNHDA; CDR2 reads SQIVND (reference sequence). V shed 7 bases and J 12 bases; nucleotides not matched to a gene: 11. CDR3 length: 13 residues.

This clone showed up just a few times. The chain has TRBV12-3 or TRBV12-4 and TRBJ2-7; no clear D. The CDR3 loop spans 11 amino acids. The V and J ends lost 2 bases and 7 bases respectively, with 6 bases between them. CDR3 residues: CASSLSREQYF. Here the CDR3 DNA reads TGTGCCAGCAGTTTATCGAGGGAGCAGTACTTC.

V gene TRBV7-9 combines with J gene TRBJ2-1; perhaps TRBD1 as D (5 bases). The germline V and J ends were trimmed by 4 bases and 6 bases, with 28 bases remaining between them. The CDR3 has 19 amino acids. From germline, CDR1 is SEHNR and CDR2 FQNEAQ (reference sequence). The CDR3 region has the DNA TGTGCCAGCAGCTCCGGGTTCAGGGAATGGGTGACCTCCCGCAATGAGCAGTTCTTC. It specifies CASSSGFREWVTSRNEQFF.

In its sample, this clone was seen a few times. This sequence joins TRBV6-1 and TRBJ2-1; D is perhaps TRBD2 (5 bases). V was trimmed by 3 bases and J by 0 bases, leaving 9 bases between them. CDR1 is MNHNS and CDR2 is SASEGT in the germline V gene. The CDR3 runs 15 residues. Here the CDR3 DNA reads TGTGCCAGCAGTGAGGACTGGAGCTCCTACAATGAGCAGTTCTTC. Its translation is CASSEDWSSYNEQFF.

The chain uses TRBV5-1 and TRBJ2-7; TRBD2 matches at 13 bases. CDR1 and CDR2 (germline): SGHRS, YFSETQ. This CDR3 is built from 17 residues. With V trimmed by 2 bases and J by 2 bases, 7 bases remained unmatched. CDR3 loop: CASSFDGTSGTAYEQYF. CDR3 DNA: TGCGCCAGCAGCTTCGATGGGACTAGCGGGACCGCCTACGAGCAGTACTTC.

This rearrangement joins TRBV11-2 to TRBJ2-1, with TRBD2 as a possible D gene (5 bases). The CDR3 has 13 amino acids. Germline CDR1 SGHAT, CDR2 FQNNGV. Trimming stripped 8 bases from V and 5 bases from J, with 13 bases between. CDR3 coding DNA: TGTGCCAGCCGCTACGGGGAAAACAATGAGCAGTTCTTC. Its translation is CASRYGENNEQFF.

CDR3 coding DNA: TGTGCCAGCAGCCAATCAAACTACCAAGAGACCCAGTACTTC. It translates to CASSQSNYQETQYF. This chain joins TRBV16 and TRBJ2-5; D ambiguous. Germline-derived CDR1 and CDR2 are KGHSY and FQNENV. V shed 0 bases and J shed 0 bases, with 5 bases lying between them. This CDR3 has 14 amino acids.

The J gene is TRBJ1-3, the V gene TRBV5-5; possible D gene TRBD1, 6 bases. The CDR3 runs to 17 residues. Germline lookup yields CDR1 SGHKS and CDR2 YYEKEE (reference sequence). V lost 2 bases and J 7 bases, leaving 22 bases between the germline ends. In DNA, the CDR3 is TGTGCCAGCAGCTTACCGTCTACAGGGTATTTTTCGAACACCATATATTTT. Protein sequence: CASSLPSTGYFSNTIYF.

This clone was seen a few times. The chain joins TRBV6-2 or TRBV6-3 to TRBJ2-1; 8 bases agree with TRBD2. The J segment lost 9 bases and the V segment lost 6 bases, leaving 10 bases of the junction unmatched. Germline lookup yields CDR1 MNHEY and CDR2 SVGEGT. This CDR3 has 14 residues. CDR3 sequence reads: CASSLSGTLPEQFF. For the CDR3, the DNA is TGTGCCAGCAGCCTTAGCGGGACTCTTCCTGAGCAGTTCTTC.

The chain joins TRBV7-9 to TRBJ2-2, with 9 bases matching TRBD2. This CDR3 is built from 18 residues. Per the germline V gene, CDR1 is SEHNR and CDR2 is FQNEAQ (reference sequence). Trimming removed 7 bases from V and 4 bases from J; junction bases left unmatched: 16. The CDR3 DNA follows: TGTGCCAGCACACCCCGTGGTAGCGGGAGCGATCGCACCGGGGAGCTGTTTTTT. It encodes CASTPRGSGSDRTGELFF.

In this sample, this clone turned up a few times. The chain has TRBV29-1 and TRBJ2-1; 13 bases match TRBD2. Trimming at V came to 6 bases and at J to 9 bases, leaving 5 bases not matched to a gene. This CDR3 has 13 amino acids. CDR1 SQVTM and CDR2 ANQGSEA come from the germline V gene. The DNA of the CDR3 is TGCAGCGTACGACTAGCGGGAGGTGTTGAGCAGTTCTTC. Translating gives CSVRLAGGVEQFF.

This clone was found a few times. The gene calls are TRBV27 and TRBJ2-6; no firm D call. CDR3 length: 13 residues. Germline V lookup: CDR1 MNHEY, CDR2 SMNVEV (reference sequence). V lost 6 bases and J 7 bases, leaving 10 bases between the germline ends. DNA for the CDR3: TGTGCCAGCAGCTCTCGTATAGCCAACGTCCTGACTTTC. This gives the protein CASSSRIANVLTF.